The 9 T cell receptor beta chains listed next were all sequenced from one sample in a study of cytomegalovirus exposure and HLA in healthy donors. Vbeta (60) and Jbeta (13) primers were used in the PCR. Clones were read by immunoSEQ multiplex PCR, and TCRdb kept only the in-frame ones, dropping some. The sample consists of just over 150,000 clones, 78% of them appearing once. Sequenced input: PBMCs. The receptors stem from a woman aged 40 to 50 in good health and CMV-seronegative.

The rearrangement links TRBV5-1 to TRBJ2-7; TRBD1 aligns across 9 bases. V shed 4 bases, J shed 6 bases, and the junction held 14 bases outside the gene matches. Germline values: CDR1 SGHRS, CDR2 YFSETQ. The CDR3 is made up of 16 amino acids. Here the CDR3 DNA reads TGCGCCAGCAGCCGAAGGACAGGGGCTCAATCGGGCGAGCAGTACTTC. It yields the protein CASSRRTGAQSGEQYF.

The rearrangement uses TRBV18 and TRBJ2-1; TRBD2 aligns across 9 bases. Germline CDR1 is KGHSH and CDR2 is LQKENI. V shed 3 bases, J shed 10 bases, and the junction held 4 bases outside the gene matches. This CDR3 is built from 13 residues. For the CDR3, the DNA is TGTGCCAGCTCACCGGGACTAGCCAGCGAGCAGTTCTTC. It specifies CASSPGLASEQFF.

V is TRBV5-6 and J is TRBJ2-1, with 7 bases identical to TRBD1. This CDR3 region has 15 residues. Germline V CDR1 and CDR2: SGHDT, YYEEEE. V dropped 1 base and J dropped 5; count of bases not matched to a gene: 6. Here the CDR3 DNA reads TGTGCCAGCAGCTTGTACCCAGGGGGTAACAATGAGCAGTTCTTC. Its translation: CASSLYPGGNNEQFF.

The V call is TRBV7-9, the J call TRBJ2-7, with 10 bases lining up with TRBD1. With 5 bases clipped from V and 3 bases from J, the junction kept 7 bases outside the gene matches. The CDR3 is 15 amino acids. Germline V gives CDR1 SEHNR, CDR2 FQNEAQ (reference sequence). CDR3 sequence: CASSQTRDRGYEQYF. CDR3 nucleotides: TGTGCCAGCAGCCAAACACGGGACAGGGGCTACGAGCAGTACTTC.

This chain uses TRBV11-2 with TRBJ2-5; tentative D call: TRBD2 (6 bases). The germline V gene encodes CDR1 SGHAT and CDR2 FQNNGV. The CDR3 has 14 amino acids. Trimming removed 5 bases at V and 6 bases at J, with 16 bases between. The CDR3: CASSLVRGGQTQYF. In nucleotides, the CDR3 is TGTGCCAGCAGCCTCGTGAGGGGAGGACAGACCCAGTACTTC.

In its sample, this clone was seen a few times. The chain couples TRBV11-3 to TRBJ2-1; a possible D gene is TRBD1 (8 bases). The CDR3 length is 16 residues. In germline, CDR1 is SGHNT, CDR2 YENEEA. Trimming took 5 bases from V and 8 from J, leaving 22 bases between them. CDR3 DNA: TGTGCCAGCAGCCCCCGACAGGGGAGGGCTAAGGATGAGCAGTTCTTC. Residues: CASSPRQGRAKDEQFF.

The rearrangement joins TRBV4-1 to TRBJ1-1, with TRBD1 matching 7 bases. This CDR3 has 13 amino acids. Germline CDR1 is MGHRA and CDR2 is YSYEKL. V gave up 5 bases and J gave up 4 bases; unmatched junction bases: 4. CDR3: CASSWDSLTEAFF. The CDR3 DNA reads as TGCGCCAGCAGCTGGGACAGCCTCACTGAAGCTTTCTTT.

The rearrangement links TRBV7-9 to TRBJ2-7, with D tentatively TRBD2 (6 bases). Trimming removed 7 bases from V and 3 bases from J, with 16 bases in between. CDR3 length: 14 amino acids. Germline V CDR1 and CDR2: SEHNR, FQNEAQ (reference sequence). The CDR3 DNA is TGTGCCAGCACCTCCGGGGGACCCCACTACGAGCAGTACTTC. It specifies CASTSGGPHYEQYF.

The CDR3 nucleotides read TGTGCCAGCAGCTTAAAAGCGGGGGAGTTGGAGACCCAGTACTTC. This gives the protein CASSLKAGELETQYF. The genes are TRBV7-9 and TRBJ2-5; 8 bases align to TRBD2. Unmatched junction bases numbered 7, after V lost 2 bases and J lost 5 bases. This CDR3 region has 15 residues. Germline V gene data show CDR1 as SEHNR and CDR2 as FQNEAQ (reference sequence).